The 20 T cell receptor beta chains below were found in one sample sequenced in a study of blood T cell repertoires in COVID-19. Profiled with immunoSEQ multiplex PCR; TCRdb holds only in-frame clones, not every one. Among some 320,000 clones listed, 65% to 90% were seen once. The specimen sequenced was peripheral blood. The receptors were gathered from a human donor in a cohort sampled during active COVID-19.

The rearrangement links TRBV12-3 or TRBV12-4 to TRBJ1-1; D unclear. V gave up 0 bases and J gave up 7 bases, with 6 bases separating them. The CDR3 covers 12 residues. The CDR3 protein is CASSLARNEAFF. The CDR3 DNA follows: TGTGCCAGCAGTTTAGCGCGGAATGAAGCTTTCTTT.

CDR3 in amino acids: CASNVRAHSNQPQHF. In nucleotides, the CDR3 is TGTGCCAGCAACGTGAGGGCCCATAGCAATCAGCCCCAGCATTTT. This chain uses TRBV6-5 with TRBJ1-5; D gene ambiguous. V dropped 7 bases and J dropped 0 bases, with 13 bases sitting between them. This CDR3 contains 15 residues. Germline V lookup: CDR1 MNHEY, CDR2 SVGAGI.

The chain joins TRBV30 to TRBJ2-2; a weak D match, TRBD1 (5 bases). The CDR3 is made up of 14 amino acids. Germline loops: CDR1 GTSNPN, CDR2 SVGIG (reference sequence). With 4 bases removed from V and 2 bases from J, the gap between germline ends came to 11 bases. The CDR3 loop reads CAWTGQGNTGELFF. Written as DNA, the CDR3 is TGTGCCTGGACCGGGCAGGGCAACACCGGGGAGCTGTTTTTT.

The chain links TRBV7-9 to TRBJ1-2, with 12 bases matching TRBD1. With 5 bases clipped from V and 5 bases from J, the junction kept 12 bases outside the gene matches. The V gene's germline CDR1 is SEHNR and CDR2 FQNEAQ (reference sequence). The CDR3 extends over 17 amino acids. CDR3 protein: CASSLIPGQGASYGYTF. The CDR3 DNA follows: TGTGCCAGCAGCCTGATACCGGGACAGGGGGCGTCTTATGGCTACACCTTC. The full variable domain, rest sourced from reference TRBV7-9 and TRBJ1-2, is DTGVSQNPRHKITKRGQNVTFRCDPISEHNRLYWYRQTLGQGPEFLTYFQNEAQLEKSRLLSDRFSAERPKGSFSTLEIQRTEQGDSAMYLCASSLIPGQGASYGYTFGSGTRLTVV.

The chain carries TRBV7-8 and TRBJ2-3, with TRBD2 matching 13 bases. The length of the CDR3 is 18 residues. V lost 5 bases and J lost 3; bases outside the gene matches: 11. Germline CDR1 reads SGHVS; CDR2 reads FQNEAQ. CDR3: CASSPLAGGPVVTDTQYF. The CDR3 coding sequence is TGTGCCAGCAGCCCACTAGCGGGGGGGCCTGTAGTTACAGATACGCAGTATTTT.

V and J are TRBV15 and TRBJ2-7, with 9 positions matching TRBD1. The CDR3 is 16 amino acids. Trimming cost V 7 bases and J 3 bases; bases outside gene matches: 13. CDR1 LNHNV and CDR2 YYDKDF come from the germline V gene (reference sequence). DNA for the CDR3: TGTGCCACCACCCGCATTGTTGGGACAGGGAGCTACGAGCAGTACTTC. Translated, it gives CATTRIVGTGSYEQYF.

The chain combines TRBV6-2 or TRBV6-3 with TRBJ2-3; 8 bases fit TRBD2. J gave up 5 bases and V 2 bases, and 12 bases lay outside the gene matches. From germline, CDR1 is MNHEY and CDR2 SVGEGT. The CDR3 is made up of 17 amino acids. The CDR3 protein is CASSYEPAGAPQDTQYF. DNA for the CDR3: TGTGCCAGCAGTTACGAACCAGCGGGGGCTCCGCAAGATACGCAGTATTTT.

This clone was counted only a few times. This sequence joins TRBV21-1 and TRBJ2-1; the table's D call, TRBD1, was not checked against the DNA. TRBV21-1 is designated a pseudogene. This CDR3 is 17 amino acids long. The CDR3 here is CASSKGQGLGSYNEQFF. The CDR3 region has the DNA TGTGCCAGCAGCAAAGGGCAGGGTCTCGGCTCCTACAATGAGCAGTTCTTC.

Here the CDR3 DNA reads TGTGCCCAGGTGGCTAGCGGGCCCACCCGAGGGGATACGCAGTATTTT. Amino acids: CAQVASGPTRGDTQYF. The chain links TRBV7-6 to TRBJ2-3; 8 nucleotides line up with TRBD2. Germline trimming cut 11 bases from V and 6 bases from J; bases unmatched to any gene: 19. This CDR3 is 16 amino acids long. CDR1 is SGHVS and CDR2 is FNYEAQ in the germline V gene.

The chain is built from TRBV3-1 (or the pseudogene TRBV3-2) and TRBJ2-4; a weak D match, TRBD2 (6 bases). The CDR3 has 16 residues. V lost 2 bases to trimming and J lost 6 bases, with 17 bases between them. Germline CDR1 reads LGHDT; CDR2 reads YNNKEL (reference sequence). The CDR3 reads CASSQPTGRGGNIQYF. The CDR3 nucleotides read TGTGCCAGCAGCCAACCCACGGGGCGGGGAGGAAACATTCAGTACTTC.

The chain has TRBV7-8 and TRBJ2-7; 7 nucleotides line up with TRBD1. In germline, CDR1 is SGHVS, CDR2 FQNEAQ. CDR3 length equals 15 residues. V shed 3 bases and J 5 bases; nucleotides not matched to a gene: 10. The CDR3 nucleotides are TGTGCCAGCAGCTTCGATACAGGGGCGACCAACGAGCAGTACTTC. This encodes CASSFDTGATNEQYF. Combining the CDR3 with reference TRBV7-8 and TRBJ2-7 gives the whole variable domain GAGVSQSPRYKVAKRGQDVALRCDPISGHVSLFWYQQALGQGPEFLTYFQNEAQLDKSGLPSDRFFAERPEGSVSTLKIQRTQQEDSAVYLCASSFDTGATNEQYFGPGTRLTVT.

The genes are TRBV18 and TRBJ2-7, with a weak D call TRBD1 (5 bases). The CDR3 sequence is 14 residues long. Trimming removed 5 bases from V and 6 bases from J, with 17 bases in between. The germline V gene has CDR1 KGHSH and CDR2 LQKENI. The DNA of the CDR3 is TGTGCCAGCTCAACCCGACAGTTCCCTCGCGAGCAGTACTTC. It yields the protein CASSTRQFPREQYF.

This clone appeared a single time. This chain uses TRBV9 with TRBJ2-2, with a possible D match to TRBD1 (5 bases). Per germline, CDR1 SGDLS and CDR2 YYNGEE. Between the trimmed V and J ends, which lost 3 bases and 1 base, there was a span of 10 bases. CDR3 length equals 15 residues. The CDR3 nucleotides read TGTGCCAGCAGCGACACAGGCTTGAACACCGGGGAGCTGTTTTTT. Its translation is CASSDTGLNTGELFF.

The chain uses TRBV3-1 (or the pseudogene TRBV3-2) and TRBJ2-7, with 8 bases identical to TRBD1. Germline CDR1 reads LGHDT; CDR2 reads YNNKEL (reference sequence). V trimming: 1 base; J trimming: 0 bases; junction bases outside the gene matches: 5. The CDR3 sequence is 16 residues long. CDR3 nucleotides: TGTGCCAGCAGCCAAGCAGGGGGCCTCAGCTCCTACGAGCAGTACTTC. This translates into CASSQAGGLSSYEQYF.

This chain uses TRBV19 with TRBJ1-5; D is perhaps TRBD1 (6 bases). Germline V gene data show CDR1 as LNHDA and CDR2 as SQIVND (reference sequence). The CDR3 contains 16 residues. Trimming left V 3 bases short and J 5 bases short, with 17 bases between. The CDR3 loop is CASSITPGALYQPQHF. The CDR3 DNA reads TGTGCCAGTAGTATCACCCCAGGGGCCCTGTATCAGCCCCAGCATTTT.

This rearrangement joins TRBV30 to TRBJ2-7; TRBD1 is a possible D gene (5 bases). The V end was cut by 4 bases, the J end by 0 bases, with 19 bases between. CDR3 length equals 16 residues. Germline CDR1 is GTSNPN and CDR2 is SVGIG (reference sequence). CDR3 nucleotide sequence: TGTGCCTGGACTCCCCCAGGGTGGCAAAGCTCCTACGAGCAGTACTTC. Encoded protein: CAWTPPGWQSSYEQYF.

The V gene is TRBV13, the J gene TRBJ1-2, with D uncertain. Per the germline V gene, CDR1 is PRHDT and CDR2 is FYEKMQ (reference sequence). This CDR3 contains 11 residues. The ends were cut back, 0 bases at V and 7 bases at J, with 3 bases in the middle. The CDR3 coding sequence is TGTGCCAGCAGCTTAGGCCGTGGCTACACCTTC. Protein: CASSLGRGYTF.

CDR3 sequence: CASSIDLRTGTSYEQYF. DNA for the CDR3: TGTGCCAGTAGTATAGATCTGCGAACAGGAACCTCCTACGAGCAGTACTTC. The chain links TRBV19 to TRBJ2-7, with D tentatively TRBD1 (5 bases). Trimming took 0 bases from V and 0 from J, leaving 15 bases between them. CDR3 length equals 17 residues. Germline V gene lookup returns CDR1 LNHDA and CDR2 SQIVND (reference sequence).

The J gene is TRBJ1-3, the V gene TRBV7-2; weak D call: TRBD1 (6 bases). Trimming removed 5 bases at V and 0 bases at J, with 11 bases between. Germline CDR1 is SGHTA and CDR2 is FQGNSA. This CDR3 is 15 amino acids long. Here the CDR3 DNA reads TGTGCCAGCAGCCCACAGGGATACTCTGGAAACACCATATATTTT. It yields the protein CASSPQGYSGNTIYF.

In its sample, this clone was seen a few times. The chain combines TRBV6-5 with TRBJ2-7, with D perhaps matching TRBD1 (8 bases). The germline V and J ends were trimmed by 6 bases and 2 bases, with 14 bases remaining between them. CDR1 and CDR2 from the germline V gene are MNHEY and SVGAGI. The CDR3 has 14 amino acids. This CDR3 is CASRNRGGTYEQYF. Here the CDR3 DNA reads TGTGCCAGCAGAAACAGGGGGGGCACCTACGAGCAGTACTTC.